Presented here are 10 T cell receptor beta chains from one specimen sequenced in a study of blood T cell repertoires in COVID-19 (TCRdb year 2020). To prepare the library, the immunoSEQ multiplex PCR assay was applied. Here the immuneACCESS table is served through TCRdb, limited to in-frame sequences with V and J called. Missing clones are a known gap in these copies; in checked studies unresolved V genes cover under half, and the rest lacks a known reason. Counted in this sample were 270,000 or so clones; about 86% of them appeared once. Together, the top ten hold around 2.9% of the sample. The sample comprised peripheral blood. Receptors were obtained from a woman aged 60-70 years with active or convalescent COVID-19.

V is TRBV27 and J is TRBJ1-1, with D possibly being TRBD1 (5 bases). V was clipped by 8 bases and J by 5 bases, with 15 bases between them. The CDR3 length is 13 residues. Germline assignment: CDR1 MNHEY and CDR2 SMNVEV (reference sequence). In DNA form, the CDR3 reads TGTGCCAGCGGTCGAAAGGGGTGGACTGAAGCTTTCTTT. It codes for CASGRKGWTEAFF.

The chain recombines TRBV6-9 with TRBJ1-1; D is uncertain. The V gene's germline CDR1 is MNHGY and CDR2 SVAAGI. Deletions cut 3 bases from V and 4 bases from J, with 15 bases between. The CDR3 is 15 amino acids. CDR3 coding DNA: TGTGCCAGCAGTTACGCGGGTGCAGGAGGCACTGAAGCTTTCTTT. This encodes CASSYAGAGGTEAFF.

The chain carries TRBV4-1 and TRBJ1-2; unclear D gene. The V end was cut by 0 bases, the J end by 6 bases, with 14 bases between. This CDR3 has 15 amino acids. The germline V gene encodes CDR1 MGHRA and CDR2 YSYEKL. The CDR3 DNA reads TGCGCCAGCAGCCAAGAATTTCGGGGATCGAATGGCTACACCTTC. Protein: CASSQEFRGSNGYTF.

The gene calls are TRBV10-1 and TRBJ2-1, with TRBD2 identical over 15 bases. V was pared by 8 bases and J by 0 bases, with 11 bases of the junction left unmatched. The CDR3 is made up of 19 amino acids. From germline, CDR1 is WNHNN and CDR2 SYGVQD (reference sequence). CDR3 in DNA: TGCGCCAGCCGGCCGGGACTAGCGGGGGGTTCCAGCTCCTACAATGAGCAGTTCTTC. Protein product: CASRPGLAGGSSSYNEQFF.

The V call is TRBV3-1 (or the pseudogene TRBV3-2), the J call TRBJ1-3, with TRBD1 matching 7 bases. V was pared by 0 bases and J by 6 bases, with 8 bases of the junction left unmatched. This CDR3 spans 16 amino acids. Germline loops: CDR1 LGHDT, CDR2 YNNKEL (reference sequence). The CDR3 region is CASSQEKGAVVNTIYF. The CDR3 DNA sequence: TGTGCCAGCAGCCAAGAAAAGGGGGCTGTAGTAAACACCATATATTTT.

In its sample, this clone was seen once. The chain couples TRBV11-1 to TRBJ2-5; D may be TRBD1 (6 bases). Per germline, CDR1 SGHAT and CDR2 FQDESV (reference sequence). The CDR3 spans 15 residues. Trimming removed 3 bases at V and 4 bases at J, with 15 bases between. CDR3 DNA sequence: TGTGCCAGCAGCTTGTTGGGGGCGGCGGGAGAGACCCAGTACTTC. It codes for CASSLLGAAGETQYF.

CDR3 DNA: TGTGCCAGCAGCCTCCTCAGGGGGTCGACCTACGAGCAGTACTTC. Protein sequence: CASSLLRGSTYEQYF. The chain recombines TRBV6-5 with TRBJ2-7; 7 positions match TRBD1. The CDR3 spans 15 residues. Trimming took 6 bases from V and 2 from J; bases not matched to a gene: 10. Germline V gene lookup returns CDR1 MNHEY and CDR2 SVGAGI.

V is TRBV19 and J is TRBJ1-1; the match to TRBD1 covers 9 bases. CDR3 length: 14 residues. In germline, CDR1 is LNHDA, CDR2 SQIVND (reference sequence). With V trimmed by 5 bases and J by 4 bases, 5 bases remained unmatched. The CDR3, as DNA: TGTGCCAGTAGTTTGGGACAGGGACGCACTGAAGCTTTCTTT. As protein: CASSLGQGRTEAFF.

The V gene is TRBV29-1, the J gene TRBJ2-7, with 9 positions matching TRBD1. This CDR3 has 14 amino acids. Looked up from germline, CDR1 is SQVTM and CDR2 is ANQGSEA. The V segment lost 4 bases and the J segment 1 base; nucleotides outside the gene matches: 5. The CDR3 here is CSVATGTGSYEQYF. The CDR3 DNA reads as TGCAGCGTTGCCACCGGGACAGGGTCCTACGAGCAGTACTTC.

The CDR3 sequence is CASSSPSGPSTDTQYF. DNA for the CDR3: TGTGCCAGCAGCTCCCCGTCCGGTCCTAGCACAGATACGCAGTATTTT. This chain joins TRBV5-4 and TRBJ2-3; the D is unclear. Germline CDR1 SGHNT, CDR2 YYREEE (reference sequence). This CDR3 comprises 16 residues. V was pared by 3 bases and J by 0 bases, with 14 bases between.